The 20 T cell receptor beta chains below were found in one sample sequenced in a study of CD8 T cells in Susac syndrome. With random hexamers, roughly 0.45 to 1 ug RNA was reverse transcribed. Each CDR3 protein gets one entry after TCRdb re-called the immunoSEQ multiplex PCR reads with MiXCR. The repertoire holds 55,000 to 70,000 distinct CDR3 sequences, with 85% to 95% as singletons. Sample: CD8+ T cells from PBMCs. The receptors stem from a human donor in good health.

The V gene is TRBV28, the J gene TRBJ1-4; no clear D. CDR1 MDHEN and CDR2 SYDVKM come from the germline V gene. The CDR3 length is 12 residues. Between the trimmed V and J ends, which lost 6 bases and 8 bases, there was a span of 10 bases. The CDR3 loop is CASRDPGEKLFF. The CDR3 DNA sequence: TGTGCCAGCAGGGATCCGGGGGAAAAACTGTTTTTT.

The V call is TRBV5-1, the J call TRBJ2-7; D possibly matches TRBD1 or TRBD2 (5 bases each). The CDR3 is made up of 14 amino acids. CDR1 and CDR2 from the germline V gene are SGHRS and YFSETQ. Trimming pared 4 bases from V and 2 bases from J, leaving 13 bases between. DNA for the CDR3: TGCGCCAGCAGCGCCGGGACCCAACCCTACGAGCAGTACTTC. This translates into CASSAGTQPYEQYF. The full variable domain, its missing parts supplied by reference TRBV5-1 and TRBJ2-7, is KAGVTQTPRYLIKTRGQQVTLSCSPISGHRSVSWYQQTPGQGLQFLFEYFSETQRNKGNFPGRFSGRQFSNSRSEMNVSTLELGDSALYLCASSAGTQPYEQYFGPGTRLTVT.

This clonotype was observed once. This chain links TRBV4-2 with TRBJ2-1; TRBD2 is a possible D gene (5 bases). With 8 bases removed from V and 5 bases from J, the gap between germline ends came to 16 bases. The CDR3 runs 14 residues. Germline values: CDR1 LGHNA, CDR2 YNFKEQ. The CDR3 DNA is TGTGCCAGCGCATCCTGGACTGGTCACAATGAGCAGTTCTTC. This translates into CASASWTGHNEQFF.

This chain links TRBV4-1 with TRBJ1-6; tentative D call: TRBD1 (5 bases). The CDR3 covers 16 residues. Germline CDR1 reads MGHRA; CDR2 reads YSYEKL. The V end lost 0 bases, the J end lost 2 bases, and 8 bases lay between the germline ends. The CDR3 DNA reads TGCGCCAGCAGCCAAGAGGGGGATACCTATAATTCACCCCTCCACTTT. This gives the protein CASSQEGDTYNSPLHF.

The rearrangement links TRBV7-2 to TRBJ1-2; D call uncertain. The V gene's germline CDR1 is SGHTA and CDR2 FQGNSA. The CDR3 extends over 11 amino acids. The V end lost 2 bases, the J end lost 7 bases, and 5 bases lay between the germline ends. CDR3 loop: CASSLSRGYTF. In DNA form, the CDR3 reads TGTGCCAGCAGCTTAAGTCGTGGCTACACCTTC.

J is TRBJ2-7 and V is TRBV6-2 or TRBV6-3, with a possible D match to TRBD2 (6 bases). The CDR3 is 16 residues long. Germline-derived CDR1 and CDR2 are MNHEY and SVGEGT. V was clipped by 3 bases and J by 2 bases, with 17 bases between them. CDR3 coding DNA: TGTGCCAGCAGTTATCAGATCATGGAGGGAACCTACGAGCAGTACGTC. Translated: CASSYQIMEGTYEQYV.

For the CDR3, the DNA is TGTGCCAGTAGTCCCCGCGGGACACCCGCTGCTGAAGCTTTCTTT. Its protein product is CASSPRGTPAAEAFF. This rearrangement joins TRBV19 to TRBJ1-1; possibly TRBD1 for D (6 bases). Germline-derived CDR1 and CDR2 are LNHDA and SQIVND (reference sequence). This CDR3 spans 15 amino acids. Trimming took 5 bases from V and 6 from J, leaving 19 bases between them.

This clonotype appeared once. The chain employs TRBV6-5 and TRBJ2-4; tentatively, D is TRBD2 (5 bases). Trimming took off 3 bases at V and 2 bases at J, with 14 bases between the two ends. CDR1 and CDR2 from the germline V gene are MNHEY and SVGAGI. This CDR3 has 16 residues. The CDR3 here is CASSYSEGNPKNIQYF. For the CDR3, the DNA is TGTGCCAGCAGTTATTCAGAGGGAAACCCCAAAAACATTCAGTACTTC.

The rearrangement links TRBV27 to TRBJ2-5, with a weak D call TRBD1 (6 bases). This CDR3 region has 14 residues. Trimming took 5 bases from V and 4 from J, leaving 14 bases between them. Germline CDR1 is MNHEY and CDR2 is SMNVEV (reference sequence). CDR3 DNA: TGTGCCAGCAGTCCACAGGGATTGGGAGAGACCCAGTACTTC. It specifies CASSPQGLGETQYF.

This sequence joins TRBV29-1 and TRBJ1-1; D possibly corresponds to TRBD1 (6 bases). This CDR3 is built from 13 residues. CDR1 and CDR2 (germline): SQVTM, ANQGSEA. The V and J ends lost 0 bases and 5 bases respectively, with 10 bases between them. The CDR3 sequence is CSVEDKGGTEAFF. The DNA of the CDR3 is TGCAGCGTTGAAGATAAGGGGGGGACTGAAGCTTTCTTT.

The rearrangement joins TRBV7-8 to TRBJ2-7; D possibly corresponds to TRBD2 (5 bases). Germline-derived CDR1 and CDR2 are SGHVS and FQNEAQ. V shed 5 bases and J shed 3 bases, with 14 bases lying between them. The CDR3 contains 14 residues. This CDR3 is CASSPLVRGYEQYF. The CDR3 coding sequence is TGTGCCAGCAGCCCCCTTGTCCGGGGCTACGAGCAGTACTTC. Combining the CDR3 with reference TRBV7-8 and TRBJ2-7 gives the whole variable domain GAGVSQSPRYKVAKRGQDVALRCDPISGHVSLFWYQQALGQGPEFLTYFQNEAQLDKSGLPSDRFFAERPEGSVSTLKIQRTQQEDSAVYLCASSPLVRGYEQYFGPGTRLTVT.

The genes are TRBV2 and TRBJ1-5; no clear D. The CDR3 spans 14 residues. Trimming stripped 3 bases from V and 2 bases from J, with 8 bases between. CDR1 and CDR2 (germline): SNHLY, FYNNEI. CDR3 region: CASSDPGGNQPQHF. In nucleotides, the CDR3 is TGTGCCAGCAGTGACCCAGGAGGCAATCAGCCCCAGCATTTT. The entire variable domain, with the rest obtained from reference TRBV2 and TRBJ1-5, is as follows: EPEVTQTPSHQVTQMGQEVILRCVPISNHLYFYWYRQILGQKVEFLVSFYNNEISEKSEIFDDQFSVERPDGSNFTLKIRSTKLEDSAMYFCASSDPGGNQPQHFGDGTRLSIL.

This clonotype showed up just a few times. The J gene is TRBJ2-2, the V gene TRBV19; D ambiguous. The CDR3 spans 10 residues. Deletions cut 6 bases from V and 8 bases from J, with 4 bases between. Per germline, CDR1 LNHDA and CDR2 SQIVND (reference sequence). This CDR3 is CASSGGELFF. CDR3 nucleotides: TGTGCCAGTAGCGGAGGGGAGCTGTTTTTT.

The J gene is TRBJ2-3, the V gene TRBV5-1, with a possible D match to TRBD2 (6 bases). The V end lost 3 bases, the J end lost 3 bases, and 14 bases lay between the germline ends. Germline lookup yields CDR1 SGHRS and CDR2 YFSETQ. There are 15 residues in the CDR3. CDR3 sequence reads: CASSYRGMGTDTQYF. DNA of the CDR3: TGCGCCAGCAGCTATCGGGGGATGGGAACAGATACGCAGTATTTT.

This clonotype was detected once. The J gene is TRBJ2-1, the V gene TRBV28; D is unclear. This CDR3 has 16 amino acids. V shed 3 bases and J shed 0 bases, with 12 bases lying between them. Looked up from germline, CDR1 is MDHEN and CDR2 is SYDVKM. CDR3 nucleotide sequence: TGTGCCAGCAGTTTGGGTAGAGGCGGCTCCTACAATGAGCAGTTCTTC. It codes for CASSLGRGGSYNEQFF.

The rearrangement uses TRBV13 and TRBJ1-4, with TRBD1 as a possible D gene (5 bases). The CDR3 is 15 residues long. V gave up 2 bases and J gave up 5 bases, with 12 bases separating them. CDR1 and CDR2 (germline): PRHDT, FYEKMQ (reference sequence). The CDR3 protein is CASSLRREGNEKLFF. DNA for the CDR3: TGTGCCAGCAGCTTACGCAGGGAAGGGAATGAAAAACTGTTTTTT.

This rearrangement joins TRBV7-9 to TRBJ1-1; D gene uncertain. Germline V gene sequence: CDR1 SEHNR, CDR2 FQNEAQ (reference sequence). The CDR3 covers 12 residues. V gave up 3 bases and J gave up 6 bases, with 8 bases separating them. Here the CDR3 reads CASSLQAPEAFF. CDR3 sequence (DNA): TGTGCCAGCAGCTTGCAGGCGCCTGAAGCTTTCTTT.

The chain uses TRBV13 and TRBJ2-2; D is possibly TRBD1 or TRBD2 (5 bases each). The ends were cut back, 5 bases at V and 1 base at J, with 14 bases in the middle. This CDR3 has 16 amino acids. Germline-derived CDR1 and CDR2 are PRHDT and FYEKMQ (reference sequence). The CDR3 sequence is CASSLWGPVNTGELFF. The CDR3, as DNA: TGTGCCAGCAGCCTATGGGGACCCGTGAACACCGGGGAGCTGTTTTTT.

The genes are TRBV7-9 and TRBJ2-7; either TRBD1 or TRBD2 may supply D (5 bases each). The V gene's germline CDR1 is SEHNR and CDR2 FQNEAQ (reference sequence). This CDR3 contains 14 residues. The germline V and J ends were trimmed by 1 base and 0 bases, with 7 bases remaining between them. This chain's CDR3 is CASSLEGSSYEQYV. As DNA, the CDR3 is TGTGCCAGCAGCTTAGAGGGGAGCTCCTACGAGCAGTACGTC.

The chain links TRBV5-8 to TRBJ2-3; 7 bases match TRBD2. Germline V gives CDR1 SGHTS, CDR2 YDEGEE. V lost 3 bases and J lost 6; bases outside the gene matches: 10. The CDR3 has 15 amino acids. The CDR3: CASSSGTTEADTQYF. CDR3 DNA: TGTGCCAGCAGCTCCGGGACTACGGAGGCGGATACGCAGTATTTT.